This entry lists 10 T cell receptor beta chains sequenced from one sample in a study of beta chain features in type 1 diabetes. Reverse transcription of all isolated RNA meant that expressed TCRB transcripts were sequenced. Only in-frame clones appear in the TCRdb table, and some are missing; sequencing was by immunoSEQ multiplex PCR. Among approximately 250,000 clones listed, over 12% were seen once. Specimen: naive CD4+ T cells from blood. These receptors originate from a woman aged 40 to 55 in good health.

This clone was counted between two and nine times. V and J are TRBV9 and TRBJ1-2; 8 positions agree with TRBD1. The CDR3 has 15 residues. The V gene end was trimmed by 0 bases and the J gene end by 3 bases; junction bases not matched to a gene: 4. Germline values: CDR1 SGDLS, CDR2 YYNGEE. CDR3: CASSVGVTGDYGYTF. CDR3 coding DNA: TGTGCCAGCAGCGTAGGCGTGACAGGGGACTATGGCTACACCTTC.

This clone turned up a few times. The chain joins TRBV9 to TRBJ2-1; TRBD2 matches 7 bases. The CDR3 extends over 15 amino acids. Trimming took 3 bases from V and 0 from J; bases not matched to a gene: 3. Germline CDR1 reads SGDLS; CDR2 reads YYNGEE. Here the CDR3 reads CASSGAGVSYNEQFF. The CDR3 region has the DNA TGTGCCAGCAGCGGGGCGGGGGTCTCCTACAATGAGCAGTTCTTC. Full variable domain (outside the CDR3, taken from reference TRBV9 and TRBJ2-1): DSGVTQTPKHLITATGQRVTLRCSPRSGDLSVYWYQQSLDQGLQFLIQYYNGEERAKGNILERFSAQQFPDLHSELNLSSLELGDSALYFCASSGAGVSYNEQFFGPGTRLTVL.

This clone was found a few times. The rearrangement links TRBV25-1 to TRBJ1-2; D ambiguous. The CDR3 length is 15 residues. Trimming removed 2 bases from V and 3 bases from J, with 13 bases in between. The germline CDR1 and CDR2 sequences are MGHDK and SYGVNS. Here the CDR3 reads CASSEGANQYYGYTF. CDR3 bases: TGTGCCAGCAGTGAAGGAGCAAATCAATACTATGGCTACACCTTC.

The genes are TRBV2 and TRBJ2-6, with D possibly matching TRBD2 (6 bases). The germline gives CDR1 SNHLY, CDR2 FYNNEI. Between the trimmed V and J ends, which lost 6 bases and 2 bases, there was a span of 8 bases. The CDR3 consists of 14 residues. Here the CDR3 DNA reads TGTGCCAGCAGGTCGGGGGCTGGGGCCAACGTCCTGACTTTC. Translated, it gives CASRSGAGANVLTF.

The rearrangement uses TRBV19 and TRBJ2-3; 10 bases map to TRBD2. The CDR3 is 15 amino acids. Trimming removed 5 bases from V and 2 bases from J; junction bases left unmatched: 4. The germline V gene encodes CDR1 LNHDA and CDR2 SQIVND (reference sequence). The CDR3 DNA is TGTGCCAGTAGTGCACTAGCGGGGTTCACAGATACGCAGTATTTT. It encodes CASSALAGFTDTQYF.

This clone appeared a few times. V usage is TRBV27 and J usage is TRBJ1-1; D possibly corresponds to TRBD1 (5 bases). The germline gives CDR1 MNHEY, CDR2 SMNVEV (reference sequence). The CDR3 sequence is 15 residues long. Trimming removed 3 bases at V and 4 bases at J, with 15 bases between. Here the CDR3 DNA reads TGTGCCAGCAGTTTTTCCAGGGCCTTGGGCACTGAAGCTTTCTTT. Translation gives CASSFSRALGTEAFF.

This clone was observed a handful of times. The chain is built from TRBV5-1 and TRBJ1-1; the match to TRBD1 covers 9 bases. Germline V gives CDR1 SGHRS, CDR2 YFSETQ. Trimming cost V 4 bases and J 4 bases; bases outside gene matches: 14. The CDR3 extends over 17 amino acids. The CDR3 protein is CASSPLPIVTGGTEAFF. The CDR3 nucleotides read TGCGCCAGCAGCCCCCTCCCGATTGTGACAGGGGGCACTGAAGCTTTCTTT.

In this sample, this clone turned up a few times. The CDR3 loop is CASSKQTDNNEQFF. The CDR3, as DNA: TGTGCCAGCAGCAAACAAACGGACAACAATGAGCAGTTCTTC. V and J are TRBV5-4 and TRBJ2-1; D is possibly TRBD1 (5 bases). The CDR3 runs to 14 residues. V lost 4 bases and J lost 5, with 13 bases in between. CDR1 is SGHNT, CDR2 YYREEE, per germline (reference sequence).

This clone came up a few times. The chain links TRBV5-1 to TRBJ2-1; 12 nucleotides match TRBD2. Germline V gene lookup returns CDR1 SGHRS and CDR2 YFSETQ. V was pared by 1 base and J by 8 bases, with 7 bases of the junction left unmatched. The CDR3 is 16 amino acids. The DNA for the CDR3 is TGCGCCAGCAGCTTGTTACGCCTAGCGGGGGGGGATGAGCAGTTCTTC. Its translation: CASSLLRLAGGDEQFF.

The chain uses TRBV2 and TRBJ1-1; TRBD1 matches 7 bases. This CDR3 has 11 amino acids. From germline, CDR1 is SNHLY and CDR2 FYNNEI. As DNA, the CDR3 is TGTGCAAAGGACAGGTGGCTTGAAGCTTTCTTT. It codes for CAKDRWLEAFF.